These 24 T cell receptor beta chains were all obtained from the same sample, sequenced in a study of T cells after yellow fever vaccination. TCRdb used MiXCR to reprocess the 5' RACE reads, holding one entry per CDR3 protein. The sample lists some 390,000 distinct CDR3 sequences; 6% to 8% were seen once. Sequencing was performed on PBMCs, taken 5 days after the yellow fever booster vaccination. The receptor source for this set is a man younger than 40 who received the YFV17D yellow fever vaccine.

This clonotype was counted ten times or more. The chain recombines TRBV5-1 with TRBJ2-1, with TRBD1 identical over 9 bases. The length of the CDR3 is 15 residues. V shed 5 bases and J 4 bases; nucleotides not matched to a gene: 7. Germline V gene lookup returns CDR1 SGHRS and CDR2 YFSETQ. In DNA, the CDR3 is TGCGCCAGCAGAAGTGAGGGACAGGGATACAATGAGCAGTTCTTC. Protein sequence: CASRSEGQGYNEQFF.

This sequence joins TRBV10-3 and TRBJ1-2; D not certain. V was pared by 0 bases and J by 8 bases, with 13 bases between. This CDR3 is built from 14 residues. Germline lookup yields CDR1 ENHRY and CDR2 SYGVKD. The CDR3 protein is CAISESGDRQGYTF. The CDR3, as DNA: TGTGCCATCAGTGAGTCGGGCGACCGTCAAGGCTACACCTTC.

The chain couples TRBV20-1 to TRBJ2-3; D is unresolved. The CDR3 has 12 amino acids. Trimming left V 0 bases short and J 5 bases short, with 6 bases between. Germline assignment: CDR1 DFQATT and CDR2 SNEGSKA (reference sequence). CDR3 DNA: TGCAGTGCTAGAGAGATTGAAGATACGCAGTATTTT. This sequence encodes CSAREIEDTQYF.

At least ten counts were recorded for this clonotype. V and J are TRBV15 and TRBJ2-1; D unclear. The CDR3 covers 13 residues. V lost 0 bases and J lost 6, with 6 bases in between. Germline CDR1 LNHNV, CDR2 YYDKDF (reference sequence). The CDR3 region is CATSRDRLNEQFF. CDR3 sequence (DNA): TGTGCCACCAGCAGAGATCGCCTCAATGAGCAGTTCTTC.

CDR3 nucleotides: TGCAGTGCTCCCCTTTACGGTGCGGGATCACCCCTCCACTTT. Residues: CSAPLYGAGSPLHF. The chain uses TRBV20-1 and TRBJ1-6; D not certain. CDR1 DFQATT and CDR2 SNEGSKA come from the germline V gene (reference sequence). Between the trimmed V and J ends, which lost 5 bases and 10 bases, there was a span of 18 bases. The CDR3 is made up of 14 amino acids.

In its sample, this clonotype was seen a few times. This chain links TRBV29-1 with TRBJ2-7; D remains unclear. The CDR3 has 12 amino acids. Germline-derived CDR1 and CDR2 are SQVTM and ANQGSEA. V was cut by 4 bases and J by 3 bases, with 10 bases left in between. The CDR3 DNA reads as TGCAGCGTTGTGGCTAATGACTACGAGCAGTACTTC. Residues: CSVVANDYEQYF.

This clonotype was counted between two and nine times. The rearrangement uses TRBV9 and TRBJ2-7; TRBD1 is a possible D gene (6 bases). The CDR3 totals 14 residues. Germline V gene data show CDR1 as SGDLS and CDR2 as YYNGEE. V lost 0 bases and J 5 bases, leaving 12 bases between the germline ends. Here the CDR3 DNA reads TGTGCCAGCAGCGTAGGGCAGGGGATAGACGAGCAGTACTTC. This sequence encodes CASSVGQGIDEQYF.

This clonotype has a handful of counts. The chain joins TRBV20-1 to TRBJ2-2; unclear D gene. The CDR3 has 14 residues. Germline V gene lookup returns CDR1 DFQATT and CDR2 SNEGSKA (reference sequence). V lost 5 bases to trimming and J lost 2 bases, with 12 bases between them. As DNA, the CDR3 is TGCAGTGCTGGCGAGCAGAGAAACACCGGGGAGCTGTTTTTT. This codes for CSAGEQRNTGELFF.

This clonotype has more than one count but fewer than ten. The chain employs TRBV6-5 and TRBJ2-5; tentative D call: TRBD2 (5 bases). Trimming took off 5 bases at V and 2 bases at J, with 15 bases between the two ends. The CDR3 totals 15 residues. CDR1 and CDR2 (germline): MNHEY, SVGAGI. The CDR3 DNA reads TGTGCCAGCAGTCACCATTTCGGGAATCAAGAGACCCAGTACTTC. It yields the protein CASSHHFGNQETQYF.

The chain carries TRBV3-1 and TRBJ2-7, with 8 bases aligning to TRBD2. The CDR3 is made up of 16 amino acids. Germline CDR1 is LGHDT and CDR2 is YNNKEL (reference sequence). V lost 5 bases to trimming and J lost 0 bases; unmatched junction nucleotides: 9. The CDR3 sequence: CASSSPGGGRSYEQYF. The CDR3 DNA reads TGTGCCAGCAGCTCCCCCGGCGGGGGGCGCTCCTACGAGCAGTACTTC.

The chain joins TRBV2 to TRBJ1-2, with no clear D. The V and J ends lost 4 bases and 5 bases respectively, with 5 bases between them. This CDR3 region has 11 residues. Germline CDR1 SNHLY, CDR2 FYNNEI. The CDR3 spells CASSVSYGYTF. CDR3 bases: TGTGCCAGCAGTGTATCGTATGGCTACACCTTC.

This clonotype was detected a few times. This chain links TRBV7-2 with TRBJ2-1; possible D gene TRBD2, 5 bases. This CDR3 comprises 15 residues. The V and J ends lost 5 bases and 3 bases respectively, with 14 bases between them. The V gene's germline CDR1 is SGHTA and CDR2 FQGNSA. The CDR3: CASSPIATNYNEQFF. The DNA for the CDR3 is TGTGCCAGCAGCCCCATAGCGACAAACTACAATGAGCAGTTCTTC.

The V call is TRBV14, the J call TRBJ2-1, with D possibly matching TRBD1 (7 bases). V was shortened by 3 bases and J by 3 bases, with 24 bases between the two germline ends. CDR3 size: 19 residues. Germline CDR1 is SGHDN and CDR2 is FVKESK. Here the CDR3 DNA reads TGTGCCAGCAGCCATCTCTTCGGGGATCAGGGGGGACTCTACAATGAGCAGTTCTTC. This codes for CASSHLFGDQGGLYNEQFF.

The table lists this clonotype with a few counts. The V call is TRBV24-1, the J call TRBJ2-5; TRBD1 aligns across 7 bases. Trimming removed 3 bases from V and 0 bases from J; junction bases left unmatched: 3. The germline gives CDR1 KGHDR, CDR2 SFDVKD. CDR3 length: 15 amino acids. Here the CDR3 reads CATSDVQGYQETQYF. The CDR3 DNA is TGTGCCACCAGTGATGTACAGGGGTACCAAGAGACCCAGTACTTC.

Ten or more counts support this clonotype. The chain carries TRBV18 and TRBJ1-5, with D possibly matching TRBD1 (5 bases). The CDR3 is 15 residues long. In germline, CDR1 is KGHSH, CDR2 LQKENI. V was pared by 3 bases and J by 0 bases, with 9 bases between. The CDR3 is CASSPGQGSNQPQHF. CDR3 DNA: TGTGCCAGCTCACCTGGGCAGGGTAGCAATCAGCCCCAGCATTTT.

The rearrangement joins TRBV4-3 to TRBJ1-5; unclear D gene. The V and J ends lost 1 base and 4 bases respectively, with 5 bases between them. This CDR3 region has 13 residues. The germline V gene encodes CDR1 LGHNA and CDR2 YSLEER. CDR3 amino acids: CASSQGQNQPQHF. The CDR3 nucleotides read TGCGCCAGCAGCCAAGGTCAGAATCAGCCCCAGCATTTT.

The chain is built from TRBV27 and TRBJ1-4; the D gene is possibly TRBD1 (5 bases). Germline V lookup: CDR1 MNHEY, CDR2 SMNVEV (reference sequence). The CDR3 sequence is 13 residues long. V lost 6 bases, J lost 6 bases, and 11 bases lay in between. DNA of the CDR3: TGTGCCAGCAGCAGTGGGGCGGATGAAAAACTGTTTTTT. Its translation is CASSSGADEKLFF.

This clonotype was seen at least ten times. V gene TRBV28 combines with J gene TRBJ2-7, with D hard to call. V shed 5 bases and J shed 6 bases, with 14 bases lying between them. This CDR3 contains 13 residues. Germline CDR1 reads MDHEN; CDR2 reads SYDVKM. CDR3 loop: CASSTSPRPEQYF. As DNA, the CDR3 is TGTGCCAGCAGTACAAGCCCCCGGCCCGAGCAGTACTTC.

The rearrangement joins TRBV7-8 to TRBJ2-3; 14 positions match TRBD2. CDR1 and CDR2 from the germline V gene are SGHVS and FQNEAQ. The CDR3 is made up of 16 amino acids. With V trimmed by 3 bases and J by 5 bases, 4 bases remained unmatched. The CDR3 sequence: CASSFRGTSGRDTQYF. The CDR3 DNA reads TGTGCCAGCAGCTTTAGAGGGACTAGCGGGAGAGATACGCAGTATTTT.

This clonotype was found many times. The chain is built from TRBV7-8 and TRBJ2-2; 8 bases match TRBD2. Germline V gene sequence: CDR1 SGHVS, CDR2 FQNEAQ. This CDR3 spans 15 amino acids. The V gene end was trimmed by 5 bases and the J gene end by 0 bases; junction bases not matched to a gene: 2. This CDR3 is CASSVSGTNTGELFF. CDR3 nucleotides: TGTGCCAGCAGCGTTAGCGGGACGAACACCGGGGAGCTGTTTTTT.

CDR3 nucleotides: TGCGCCAGCAGCTTAGAGGACAACGCTTTCTTT. Translating it yields CASSLEDNAFF. V is TRBV5-1 and J is TRBJ1-1; perhaps TRBD1 as D (5 bases). V was trimmed by 2 bases and J by 11 bases, leaving 10 bases between them. Germline V gene data show CDR1 as SGHRS and CDR2 as YFSETQ. The CDR3 consists of 11 residues.

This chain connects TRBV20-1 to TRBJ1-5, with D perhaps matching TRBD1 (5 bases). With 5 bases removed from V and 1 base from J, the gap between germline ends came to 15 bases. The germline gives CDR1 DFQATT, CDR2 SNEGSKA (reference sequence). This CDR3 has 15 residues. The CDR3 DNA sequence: TGCAGTGCTCTTCGGGGGGAAATGAGCAATCAGCCCCAGCATTTT. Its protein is CSALRGEMSNQPQHF.

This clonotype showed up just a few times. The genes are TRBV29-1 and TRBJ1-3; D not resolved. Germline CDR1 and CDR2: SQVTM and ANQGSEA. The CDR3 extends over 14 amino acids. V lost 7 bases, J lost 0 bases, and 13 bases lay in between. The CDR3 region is CSGLRSSSGNTIYF. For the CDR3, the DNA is TGCAGCGGACTGCGCTCAAGCTCTGGAAACACCATATATTTT.

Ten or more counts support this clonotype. The CDR3 reads CASSLMAGSAQYF. The CDR3 DNA follows: TGTGCCAGCAGCTTAATGGCGGGGTCGGCCCAGTACTTC. The chain carries TRBV7-3 and TRBJ2-5; TRBD2 is a possible D gene (6 bases). Per germline, CDR1 SGHTA and CDR2 FQGTGA. The CDR3 runs 13 residues. V was pared by 1 base and J by 9 bases, with 12 bases between. The full variable domain, its missing parts supplied by reference TRBV7-3 and TRBJ2-5, is GAGVSQTPSNKVTEKGKYVELRCDPISGHTALYWYRQSLGQGPEFLIYFQGTGAADDSGLPNDRFFAVRPEGSVSTLKIQRTERGDSAVYLCASSLMAGSAQYFGPGTRLLVL.